This T cell receptor beta chain was found in a study of identical twins. General observations from the study: There was an excess of low generation probability in the out-of-frame alpha sequences that twins shared.

From the 5' RACE reads, TCRdb called clonotypes with MiXCR, one entry per CDR3 protein. The sample shows nearly 900,000 distinct CDR3 sequences, 9% to 15% of them seen only once. Note on this clonotype: Its target is not known.

The CDR3 sequence is 21 residues long. Per germline, CDR1 MDHEN and CDR2 SYDVKM. Trimming removed 3 bases from V and 0 bases from J; junction bases left unmatched: 15. The same sample was also used in a study of yellow fever vaccine responses in identical twins.

The clonotype was recovered from a woman aged 18-35 years in good health. The chain uses TRBV28 and TRBJ2-4, with 12 bases that match TRBD2. The sample taken for sequencing was PBMCs. The CDR3 is CASSFPASGRVGSLAKNIQYF. The DNA of the CDR3 is TGTGCCAGCAGTTTCCCTGCTAGCGGGAGGGTGGGATCCTTAGCCAAAAACATTCAGTACTTC.